The entry below gives a single TCR beta chain sequence along with its context. Using immunoSEQ multiplex PCR, the repertoire was profiled, and TCRdb retains in-frame clones only, with some absent. The data show some 2.1 million clones, with over 85% seen just once and more than 0.1% held by the top ten. This sample is part of a study of shared clonotypes between healthy human individuals. With 0 bases removed from V and 2 bases from J, the gap between germline ends came to 11 bases. Germline CDR1 SGHDT, CDR2 YYEEEE. CDR3 size: 15 residues. The sequenced material came from naive CD4+ T cells sorted from blood. The subset here: CD45RA+ positively selected. The V gene is TRBV5-6, the J gene TRBJ2-5, with TRBD2 as a possible D gene (6 bases). This receptor was obtained from a man aged 18 to 30 in good health. The CDR3 spells CASSLAGGAQETQYF. The DNA of the CDR3 is TGTGCCAGCAGCTTGGCCGGCGGGGCTCAAGAGACCCAGTACTTC. The entire variable domain, with the rest obtained from reference TRBV5-6 and TRBJ2-5, is as follows: DAGVTQSPTHLIKTRGQQVTLRCSPKSGHDTVSWYQQALGQGPQFIFQYYEEEERQRGNFPDRFSGHQFPNYSSELNVNALLLGDSALYLCASSLAGGAQETQYFGPGTRLLVL.